This T cell receptor (beta chain) stems from a study of blood T cell repertoires in COVID-19. The CDR3 totals 17 residues. Germline-derived CDR1 and CDR2 are SNHLY and FYNNEI. Trimming took 6 bases from V and 1 from J, leaving 18 bases between them. How the authors handled the data: Nucleated cell counts were estimated from reference gene primer amplification. TCRdb's copy holds only in-frame clones and misses some; the assay was immunoSEQ multiplex PCR. The V and J calls and clone size come from that table; D and trimming were worked out from the DNA. This sample carries a few hundred thousand clones, around nine tenths of them seen once, and the ten largest clones take over 4%. This clone appeared a single time.

Sequencing was performed on PBMCs or T cells enriched from blood (not recorded which). The receptor was isolated from a woman aged 25 to 39 who had recovered from COVID-19. V gene TRBV2 combines with J gene TRBJ2-2; no clear D gene. The chain's CDR3 is CASSLDVARLNTGELFF. For the CDR3, the DNA is TGTGCCAGCAGCCTAGACGTGGCACGCCTGAACACCGGGGAGCTGTTTTTT. Full variable domain (outside the CDR3, taken from reference TRBV2 and TRBJ2-2): EPEVTQTPSHQVTQMGQEVILRCVPISNHLYFYWYRQILGQKVEFLVSFYNNEISEKSEIFDDQFSVERPDGSNFTLKIRSTKLEDSAMYFCASSLDVARLNTGELFFGEGSRLTVL.